This TCR beta chain was recovered during a study of PD-L1 blockade in urothelial cancer. On the study more broadly: The year 2014 saw patients start atezolizumab, 1,200 mg intravenously every 3 weeks. Analysis of blood occurred 3 weeks (second dose) and 6 weeks after treatment start. Per blood sample, T cells had a median of about 130,000. Broader study findings: Better survival was forecast by a pretreatment blood TCR clonality below the median.

Note on this clone: Its antigen is not identified.

Clones were read by immunoSEQ multiplex PCR, and TCRdb kept only the in-frame ones, dropping some. Of around 45,000 clones listed, approximately 89% are singletons. Germline CDR1 reads SGHTA; CDR2 reads FQGNSA. The V end lost 5 bases, the J end lost 5 bases, and 12 bases lay between the germline ends. This CDR3 region has 13 residues. This chain joins TRBV7-2 and TRBJ2-5; D not resolved. The TCR was taken from an elderly man with urothelial cancer. Material: PBMCs, obtained around atezolizumab (anti-PD-L1) treatment. The CDR3 DNA follows: TGTGCCAGCAGCCCCATTCCGAGGGAGACCCAGTACTTC. This encodes CASSPIPRETQYF.